Shown below are 7 T cell receptor beta chains from a single sample sequenced in a study of identical twins (dated by TCRdb to the mid-2010s). The library was built by means of 5' RACE. The instrument given in TCRdb is Illumina HiSeq 2000. The public reads were quality trimmed at Q25 with fastp and then assembled into clones with MiXCR by TCRdb, keeping productive beta chains. All rows with the same CDR3 protein become a single entry with the most common DNA and genes. This sample comprises around 1.7 million distinct CDR3 sequences, 25% to 35% of them detected only once. The ten most abundant clones make up under 0.35% of the sample. Input material: cord blood. The origin of the receptors is a newborn girl in good health.

This sequence joins TRBV20-1 and TRBJ2-1; D is possibly TRBD2 (6 bases). This CDR3 has 16 amino acids. Trimming cost V 3 bases and J 0 bases, with 15 bases left between them. The V gene's germline CDR1 is DFQATT and CDR2 SNEGSKA (reference sequence). The CDR3 sequence is CSASASETSSYNEQFF. The CDR3 DNA sequence: TGCAGTGCTAGCGCTAGCGAGACAAGCTCCTACAATGAGCAGTTCTTC.

The V and J genes are TRBV6-1 and TRBJ1-1; D gene uncertain. Germline V gene lookup returns CDR1 MNHNS and CDR2 SASEGT. V dropped 0 bases and J dropped 9 bases, with 11 bases sitting between them. The CDR3 spans 13 residues. The CDR3 DNA is TGTGCCAGCAGTGAAGCATTGCTCCGGCAAGCTTTCTTT. This sequence encodes CASSEALLRQAFF.

J is TRBJ2-7 and V is TRBV20-1; D not certain. V lost 0 bases to trimming and J lost 2 bases, with 11 bases between them. Germline assignment: CDR1 DFQATT and CDR2 SNEGSKA (reference sequence). The CDR3 length is 14 residues. CDR3 loop: CSAREFRRAYEQYF. DNA of the CDR3: TGCAGTGCTAGAGAGTTTAGAAGGGCCTACGAGCAGTACTTC.

With respect to this clonotype: Just one base apart from a much larger clone, this may be a read error. This chain links TRBV29-1 with TRBJ2-7, with D unclear. The V gene's germline CDR1 is SQVTM and CDR2 ANQGSEA. The length of the CDR3 is 11 residues. Trimming removed 6 bases at V and 2 bases at J, with 8 bases between. CDR3 loop: CSVTNPYEQYF. CDR3 DNA sequence: TGCAGCGTGACAAACCCCTACGAGCAGTACTTC.

The chain is built from TRBV27 and TRBJ1-5; TRBD1 matches at 7 bases. Unmatched junction bases numbered 8, after V lost 4 bases and J lost 2 bases. The CDR3 has 16 amino acids. CDR1 MNHEY and CDR2 SMNVEV come from the germline V gene (reference sequence). CDR3 DNA: TGTGCCAGCAGTTCACAGGGGCGGGTGGGCAATCAGCCCCAGCATTTT. Translation gives CASSSQGRVGNQPQHF.

This clonotype has only a few counts. The chain employs TRBV24-1 and TRBJ2-4, with D tentatively TRBD1 (6 bases). The J call is in doubt because the DNA end fits TRBJ2-7 better. The CDR3 runs 15 residues. The germline V gene encodes CDR1 KGHDR and CDR2 SFDVKD. In DNA, the CDR3 is TGTGCCACCAGTGATTCAGGACAGCGGATCTACGAGCAGTACTTC. Translating it yields CATSDSGQRIYEQYF.

The chain has TRBV20-1 and TRBJ2-1, with 12 bases lining up with TRBD2. V trimming: 6 bases; J trimming: 2 bases; junction bases outside the gene matches: 20. CDR1 and CDR2 (germline): DFQATT, SNEGSKA (reference sequence). This CDR3 has 20 amino acids. CDR3 coding DNA: TGCAGTGCACAGCTTACCGGGACTAGCGGGCATGCGTACACCTACAATGAGCAGTTCTTC. The encoded protein is CSAQLTGTSGHAYTYNEQFF.